The sequence of this TCR beta chain was determined in a study of blood T cell repertoires in COVID-19. The CDR3 extends over 17 amino acids. With 2 bases clipped from V and 6 bases from J, the junction kept 12 bases outside the gene matches. Germline assignment: CDR1 GTSNPN and CDR2 SVGIG (reference sequence). The table came from immunoSEQ multiplex PCR; TCRdb's copy has only in-frame clones and leaves some out. The table lists about 180,000 clones, around 82% of them singletons. This clone was counted between two and nine times. Input material: peripheral blood. V usage is TRBV30 and J usage is TRBJ1-6; 8 bases are a match to TRBD1. The TCR comes from an elderly woman with active or convalescent COVID-19. The CDR3 nucleotides read TGTGCCTGGAGTACCGCGAGGACAGGGCGACGTAATTCACCCCTCCACTTT. Translated: CAWSTARTGRRNSPLHF. Based on the CDR3 plus reference TRBV30 and TRBJ1-6, the full variable domain is SQTIHQWPATLVQPVGSPLSLECTVEGTSNPNLYWYRQAAGRGLQLLFYSVGIGQISSEVPQNLSASRPQDRQFILSSKKLLLSDSGFYLCAWSTARTGRRNSPLHFGNGTRLTVT.